These 22 T cell receptor beta chains share one sample of origin, sequenced in a study of cytomegalovirus exposure and HLA in healthy donors. Vbeta (60) and Jbeta (13) primers were used in the PCR. Sequenced by immunoSEQ multiplex PCR; TCRdb stores in-frame clones only, minus some. The sample records approximately 100,000 clones, roughly 82% being singletons. The sequenced sample was PBMCs. These receptors came from a middle-aged man in good health and CMV-seronegative.

The J gene is TRBJ1-2, the V gene TRBV10-2; TRBD1 matches 9 bases. The V gene end was trimmed by 3 bases and the J gene end by 0 bases; junction bases not matched to a gene: 8. CDR3 size: 17 residues. Germline loops: CDR1 WSHSY, CDR2 SAAADI. The CDR3 protein is CASSDPGQGLSNYGYTF. The CDR3 DNA reads TGCGCCAGCAGTGACCCGGGACAGGGACTTTCTAACTATGGCTACACCTTC.

This rearrangement joins TRBV29-1 to TRBJ2-7, with no clear D. CDR3 length: 11 residues. V was shortened by 4 bases and J by 3 bases, with 7 bases between the two germline ends. Germline CDR1 reads SQVTM; CDR2 reads ANQGSEA. CDR3 nucleotides: TGCAGCGTTGGAACAGACTACGAGCAGTACGTC. This translates into CSVGTDYEQYV.

The gene calls are TRBV29-1 and TRBJ1-1; TRBD1 aligns across 7 bases. Germline lookup yields CDR1 SQVTM and CDR2 ANQGSEA. Trimming took 6 bases from V and 1 from J; bases not matched to a gene: 5. The CDR3 contains 13 residues. For the CDR3, the DNA is TGCAGCGTATTGGACAGGCAGAACACTGAAGCTTTCTTT. Translation: CSVLDRQNTEAFF.

As regards this clone: Other DNA sequences in this sample translate to the same CDR3. V usage is TRBV5-4 and J usage is TRBJ1-2, with 8 positions matching TRBD1. In germline, CDR1 is SGHNT, CDR2 YYREEE (reference sequence). J lost 2 bases, V lost 1 base, and 1 base had no gene match. The CDR3 sequence is 14 residues long. CDR3 sequence (DNA): TGTGCCAGCAGCTTGCAGGGGGCGAACTATGGCTACACCTTC. Translated, it gives CASSLQGANYGYTF.

This chain joins TRBV10-3 and TRBJ1-1; D is unresolved. CDR3 length: 13 amino acids. V was trimmed by 4 bases and J by 4 bases, leaving 10 bases between them. From germline, CDR1 is ENHRY and CDR2 SYGVKD. This chain's CDR3 is CAISVMEGTEAFF. CDR3 coding DNA: TGTGCCATCAGTGTCATGGAGGGCACTGAAGCTTTCTTT.

The chain links TRBV7-3 to TRBJ2-1; D is perhaps TRBD2 (6 bases). This CDR3 has 12 residues. Per the germline V gene, CDR1 is SGHTA and CDR2 is FQGTGA. Trimming removed 5 bases from V and 10 bases from J, with 12 bases in between. CDR3 residues: CASSPDGREQFF. The CDR3 region has the DNA TGTGCCAGCAGCCCGGACGGGAGAGAGCAGTTCTTC. Supplemented by reference TRBV7-3 and TRBJ2-1, the full variable domain reads GAGVSQTPSNKVTEKGKYVELRCDPISGHTALYWYRQSLGQGPEFLIYFQGTGAADDSGLPNDRFFAVRPEGSVSTLKIQRTERGDSAVYLCASSPDGREQFFGPGTRLTVL.

This rearrangement joins TRBV10-3 to TRBJ1-1, with 8 positions matching TRBD1. Germline V gene data show CDR1 as ENHRY and CDR2 as SYGVKD. V shed 11 bases and J 11 bases; nucleotides not matched to a gene: 16. The CDR3 totals 13 residues. The CDR3 DNA sequence: TGTGCCTCCGGACAGGGCGACTTTTGGGAGGCTTTCTTT. This translates into CASGQGDFWEAFF.

The genes are TRBV5-4 and TRBJ1-5; TRBD1 aligns across 8 bases. Trimming removed 4 bases from V and 9 bases from J; junction bases left unmatched: 9. Germline CDR1 is SGHNT and CDR2 is YYREEE (reference sequence). CDR3 length: 14 amino acids. The CDR3 loop reads CASSRGQGKRPQHF. The CDR3 region has the DNA TGTGCCAGCAGCCGCGGACAGGGTAAACGGCCCCAGCATTTT.

The rearrangement links TRBV6-1 to TRBJ1-5; TRBD1 is a possible D gene (6 bases). The length of the CDR3 is 13 residues. The germline V and J ends were trimmed by 6 bases and 5 bases, with 11 bases remaining between them. Germline values: CDR1 MNHNS, CDR2 SASEGT. The CDR3 DNA reads TGTGCCAGCAGCCCTGGGGGCGATCAGCCCCAGCATTTT. It codes for CASSPGGDQPQHF.

Comment on this clone: This sample also contains other DNA sequences that code for the same CDR3. The rearrangement links TRBV10-3 to TRBJ2-7; 9 nucleotides line up with TRBD1. V gave up 10 bases and J gave up 4 bases; unmatched junction bases: 5. Germline lookup yields CDR1 ENHRY and CDR2 SYGVKD. There are 12 residues in the CDR3. CDR3 nucleotides: TGTGCCACTTGGGACAGGGAATACGAGCAGTACTTC. Its protein product is CATWDREYEQYF.

The chain is built from TRBV9 and TRBJ2-5, with TRBD2 identical over 10 bases. Trimming at V came to 0 bases and at J to 5 bases, leaving 13 bases not matched to a gene. The V gene's germline CDR1 is SGDLS and CDR2 YYNGEE. There are 18 residues in the CDR3. Written as DNA, the CDR3 is TGTGCCAGCAGCGTAGACCCGGGGGGTAGCGGGGGGCGGGAGACCCAGTACTTC. Amino acid sequence: CASSVDPGGSGGRETQYF.

This clone came up a few times. The chain employs TRBV9 and TRBJ2-5; D gene ambiguous. With 0 bases removed from V and 2 bases from J, the gap between germline ends came to 8 bases. Germline assignment: CDR1 SGDLS and CDR2 YYNGEE. This CDR3 spans 14 amino acids. The DNA of the CDR3 is TGTGCCAGCAGCGTAGAATCGAGACAAGAGACCCAGTACTTC. Residues: CASSVESRQETQYF.

The rearrangement links TRBV5-5 to TRBJ1-6, with a weak D call TRBD1 (6 bases). The V gene lost 0 bases and the J gene lost 7 bases, with 14 bases spanning the gap. The CDR3 length is 16 residues. CDR1 is SGHKS and CDR2 is YYEKEE in the germline V gene (reference sequence). The CDR3 loop reads CASSLAIKQGNSPLHF. In DNA, the CDR3 is TGTGCCAGCAGCTTGGCCATAAAACAGGGCAATTCACCCCTCCACTTT.

The rearrangement joins TRBV5-6 to TRBJ1-2; unclear D gene. The germline gives CDR1 SGHDT, CDR2 YYEEEE. This CDR3 spans 14 amino acids. The V and J ends lost 4 bases and 5 bases respectively, with 15 bases between them. CDR3: CASSPPRSGYGYTF. In nucleotides, the CDR3 is TGTGCCAGCAGCCCCCCCCGGTCGGGGTATGGCTACACCTTC.

The V call is TRBV19, the J call TRBJ1-1; no firm D call. The V end was cut by 5 bases, the J end by 1 base, with 11 bases between. CDR1 is LNHDA, CDR2 SQIVND, per germline (reference sequence). CDR3 length: 14 residues. The CDR3 here is CASSLATRNTEAFF. For the CDR3, the DNA is TGTGCCAGTAGTCTCGCGACAAGGAACACTGAAGCTTTCTTT.

The chain combines TRBV4-1 with TRBJ2-1; 10 bases match TRBD1. The ends lost 4 bases at V and 5 bases at J; junction bases unmatched: 8. CDR1 is MGHRA and CDR2 is YSYEKL in the germline V gene. The CDR3 has 16 amino acids. The CDR3 reads CASSRSGTGDDNEQFF. The CDR3, as DNA: TGCGCCAGCAGCCGCTCCGGGACAGGGGATGACAATGAGCAGTTCTTC.

This clone appeared a single time. This chain links TRBV7-9 with TRBJ1-2; D uncertain. From germline, CDR1 is SEHNR and CDR2 FQNEAQ (reference sequence). The CDR3 runs to 13 residues. V lost 4 bases and J 0 bases, leaving 6 bases between the germline ends. The CDR3: CASSSTTNYGYTF. For the CDR3, the DNA is TGTGCCAGCAGCTCAACTACTAACTATGGCTACACCTTC.

This clone was observed a handful of times. This chain connects TRBV13 to TRBJ2-1, with 10 nucleotides matching TRBD1. CDR1 PRHDT and CDR2 FYEKMQ come from the germline V gene (reference sequence). The CDR3 runs to 16 residues. V shed 5 bases and J 8 bases; nucleotides not matched to a gene: 12. The DNA of the CDR3 is TGTGCCAGCAGCCCAACTGGGGACAGGGGAGGGTATGAGCAGTTCTTC. It specifies CASSPTGDRGGYEQFF.

The table lists this clone with a count of one. The chain uses TRBV30 and TRBJ2-2; no reliable D call. The germline V gene encodes CDR1 GTSNPN and CDR2 SVGIG (reference sequence). This CDR3 has 12 residues. V was cut by 3 bases and J by 2 bases, with 4 bases left in between. DNA for the CDR3: TGTGCCTGGAGCGTTAACACCGGGGAGCTGTTTTTT. As protein: CAWSVNTGELFF.

The chain links TRBV11-2 to TRBJ1-1; D perhaps matches TRBD1 (5 bases). This CDR3 has 19 residues. Germline CDR1 and CDR2: SGHAT and FQNNGV. Trimming pared 6 bases from V and 1 base from J, leaving 27 bases between. In DNA form, the CDR3 reads TGTGCCAGCAGGGGGGGGAGGCAGGCGACACTGGAGAGGAACACTGAAGCTTTCTTT. Amino acid sequence: CASRGGRQATLERNTEAFF.

V gene TRBV6-5 combines with J gene TRBJ1-2, with 8 bases aligning to TRBD1. The CDR3 contains 15 residues. J gave up 2 bases and V 10 bases, and 12 bases lay outside the gene matches. Germline V lookup: CDR1 MNHEY, CDR2 SVGAGI. The CDR3, as DNA: TGTGCCACCACGCGCGGACGACAGGGGAACTATGGCTACACCTTC. It translates to CATTRGRQGNYGYTF.

The gene calls are TRBV5-6 and TRBJ1-6; possibly TRBD1 for D (5 bases). Per the germline V gene, CDR1 is SGHDT and CDR2 is YYEEEE. CDR3 length equals 16 residues. V was pared by 4 bases and J by 6 bases, with 17 bases between. CDR3 sequence (DNA): TGTGCCAGCAGCATGGCCACAGGATTATTTAATTCACCCCTCCACTTT. Protein product: CASSMATGLFNSPLHF.